This is a list of T cell receptor beta chains from one sample in a study of shared clonotypes between healthy human individuals. Generated by immunoSEQ multiplex PCR, the TCRdb table keeps only in-frame clones and is missing some. The sample consists of about 580,000 clones, 98% of them appearing once. The sample comprised naive CD8+ T cells sorted from blood. Every receptor here comes from a man aged 25 to 40 in good health. The CDR3 runs from the conserved cysteine through the conserved F or W. The D gene is left open where the match is weak. Rows give clone size only sometimes, using once, few, many, or a class for an expanded clone.

v_call: TRBV10-3; d_call: TRBD1; j_call: TRBJ2-7; clone_size: -; cdr3_nt: TGTGCCATCAGTTCCGACAGGGATTGGGAGCAGTACTTC; cdr3_aa: CAISSDRDWEQYF
v_call: TRBV4-1; d_call: -; j_call: TRBJ2-5; clone_size: once; cdr3_nt: TGCGCCAGCAGCCAAGTTCCAGGGGGGAAAGAGACCCAGTACTTC; cdr3_aa: CASSQVPGGKETQYF
v_call: TRBV5-1; d_call: TRBD1; j_call: TRBJ2-6; clone_size: -; cdr3_nt: TGCGCCAGCAGCAAGGGACAGGGGGCCCAGAACGTCCTGACTTTC; cdr3_aa: CASSKGQGAQNVLTF
v_call: TRBV4-1; d_call: -; j_call: TRBJ1-4; clone_size: -; cdr3_nt: TGCGCCAGCAGCCCGGACAGATATAATGAAAAACTGTTTTTT; cdr3_aa: CASSPDRYNEKLFF
v_call: TRBV9; d_call: TRBD2; j_call: TRBJ2-3; clone_size: -; cdr3_nt: TGTGCCAGCAGCGTAACGTGGAGCGGGGCAGATACGCAGTATTTT; cdr3_aa: CASSVTWSGADTQYF
v_call: TRBV7-9; d_call: -; j_call: TRBJ2-3; clone_size: -; cdr3_nt: TGTGCCAGCAGCTTACTAAGCACAGATACGCAGTATTTT; cdr3_aa: CASSLLSTDTQYF
v_call: TRBV7-8; d_call: TRBD1; j_call: TRBJ1-3; clone_size: -; cdr3_nt: TGTGCCAGCAGTTCCCCAACAGGGGAAGGAAACACCATATATTTT; cdr3_aa: CASSSPTGEGNTIYF
v_call: TRBV10-3; d_call: -; j_call: TRBJ2-7; clone_size: -; cdr3_nt: TGTGCCATCAGTGAGACGGAGTGGGATGAGCAGTACTTC; cdr3_aa: CAISETEWDEQYF
v_call: TRBV30; d_call: -; j_call: TRBJ2-7; clone_size: -; cdr3_nt: TGTGCCTGGAAGTACCCAGCGGGTCCCTACGAGCAGTACTTC; cdr3_aa: CAWKYPAGPYEQYF
v_call: TRBV27; d_call: TRBD1; j_call: TRBJ2-5; clone_size: -; cdr3_nt: TGTGCCAGCAGTCGCCGACGGACAGGGCAAGAGACCCAGTACTTC; cdr3_aa: CASSRRRTGQETQYF
v_call: TRBV13; d_call: TRBD1; j_call: TRBJ1-5; clone_size: -; cdr3_nt: TGTGCCAGCAGCTTAGGCCTAATCACAGGGGGCCAACAGCCCCAGCATTTT; cdr3_aa: CASSLGLITGGQQPQHF
v_call: TRBV9; d_call: -; j_call: TRBJ2-1; clone_size: once; cdr3_nt: TGTGCCAGCAGCGTAGGGGTTAGGGAGCAGTTCTTC; cdr3_aa: CASSVGVREQFF
v_call: TRBV9; d_call: TRBD1; j_call: TRBJ2-7; clone_size: -; cdr3_nt: TGTGCCAGCAGCGAGGGGACAGGCTCCGAGCAGTACTTC; cdr3_aa: CASSEGTGSEQYF
v_call: TRBV7-9; d_call: TRBD2; j_call: TRBJ2-7; clone_size: -; cdr3_nt: TGTGCCAGCAGCCCGGGACTAGCGGCCTACGAGCAGTACTTC; cdr3_aa: CASSPGLAAYEQYF
v_call: TRBV29-1; d_call: -; j_call: TRBJ2-5; clone_size: -; cdr3_nt: TGCAGCGTTGAAGATCCAAACGGGGGACACATACAAGAGACCCAGTACTTC; cdr3_aa: CSVEDPNGGHIQETQYF
v_call: TRBV5-4; d_call: -; j_call: TRBJ2-7; clone_size: -; cdr3_nt: TGTGCCAGCAGCTCAGGGAGCCACGAGCAGTACTTC; cdr3_aa: CASSSGSHEQYF
v_call: TRBV2; d_call: TRBD2; j_call: TRBJ2-7; clone_size: -; cdr3_nt: TGTGCCAGCAATAAGCCTAGCGGATTAAACTACGAGCAGTACTTC; cdr3_aa: CASNKPSGLNYEQYF
v_call: TRBV27; d_call: TRBD1; j_call: TRBJ2-7; clone_size: -; cdr3_nt: TGTGCCAGCAGTCCCCTACAGACAGGGTTAGGTGGCTACGAGCAGTACTTC; cdr3_aa: CASSPLQTGLGGYEQYF
v_call: TRBV7-9; d_call: -; j_call: TRBJ2-4; clone_size: -; cdr3_nt: TGTGCCAGCAGCCCAGCGGAGAGCATAGCCAAAAACATTCAGTACTTC; cdr3_aa: CASSPAESIAKNIQYF
v_call: TRBV6-4; d_call: TRBD2; j_call: TRBJ2-1; clone_size: -; cdr3_nt: TGTGCCAGCAGTGACTCGACGGGAGGGCCGGACAATGAGCAGTTCTTC; cdr3_aa: CASSDSTGGPDNEQFF
v_call: TRBV21-1; d_call: -; j_call: TRBJ1-3; clone_size: -; cdr3_nt: TGTGCCAGCAGCAACCGAAAGACAGGGGCAGGCTCTGGAAACACCATATATTTT; cdr3_aa: CASSNRKTGAGSGNTIYF
v_call: TRBV4-1; d_call: -; j_call: TRBJ1-5; clone_size: -; cdr3_nt: TGCGCCAGCAGCCAAGCCGGGCCGGGCTATCAGCCCCAGCATTTT; cdr3_aa: CASSQAGPGYQPQHF
v_call: TRBV4-1; d_call: -; j_call: TRBJ2-7; clone_size: -; cdr3_nt: TGCGCCAGCACCACCCATCACCGGGACCCCCCCTACGAGCAGTACTTC; cdr3_aa: CASTTHHRDPPYEQYF
v_call: TRBV25-1; d_call: TRBD2; j_call: TRBJ2-5; clone_size: -; cdr3_nt: TGTGCCAGCAGTGGGGGACTAGCGGGAGCGTTTGGGGAGACCCAGTACTTC; cdr3_aa: CASSGGLAGAFGETQYF
v_call: TRBV6-1; d_call: -; j_call: TRBJ1-2; clone_size: -; cdr3_nt: TGTGCCAGCAGTGTCGCAGACTCCTATGGCTACACCTTC; cdr3_aa: CASSVADSYGYTF
v_call: TRBV29-1; d_call: TRBD1; j_call: TRBJ2-2; clone_size: once; cdr3_nt: TGCAGCGTTGCCGACAGGGGTGGAACCGGGGAGCTGTTTTTT; cdr3_aa: CSVADRGGTGELFF
v_call: TRBV2; d_call: TRBD1; j_call: TRBJ2-7; clone_size: -; cdr3_nt: TGTGCCAGCAGGGGGGACAGGGGTTACGAGCAGTACTTC; cdr3_aa: CASRGDRGYEQYF
v_call: TRBV7-2; d_call: -; j_call: TRBJ2-5; clone_size: -; cdr3_nt: TGTGCCAGCAGCGGTTATCGGGTTGAAGAGACCCAGTACTTC; cdr3_aa: CASSGYRVEETQYF
v_call: TRBV7-9; d_call: TRBD2; j_call: TRBJ2-5; clone_size: once; cdr3_nt: TGTGCCAGCAGCTTCGGCGGGAGGGGAGTCTCTCAAGAGACCCAGTACTTC; cdr3_aa: CASSFGGRGVSQETQYF
v_call: TRBV7-6; d_call: -; j_call: TRBJ2-3; clone_size: -; cdr3_nt: TGTGCCAGCAGCTCTCAGAACGACCTTAATACGCAGTATTTT; cdr3_aa: CASSSQNDLNTQYF
v_call: TRBV10-2; d_call: TRBD2; j_call: TRBJ2-7; clone_size: -; cdr3_nt: TGCGCCAGCAGTTTCGCGGGAGAGGCCCTTAAGTACGAGCAGTACTTC; cdr3_aa: CASSFAGEALKYEQYF
v_call: TRBV27; d_call: -; j_call: TRBJ2-7; clone_size: -; cdr3_nt: TGTGCCAGCAGTGACGACTACGAGCAGTACTTC; cdr3_aa: CASSDDYEQYF
v_call: TRBV12-5; d_call: -; j_call: TRBJ2-3; clone_size: -; cdr3_nt: TGTGCTAGTGGTACCACAAAGCTAGAAGCAGATACGCAGTATTTT; cdr3_aa: CASGTTKLEADTQYF
v_call: TRBV27; d_call: -; j_call: TRBJ2-3; clone_size: once; cdr3_nt: TGTGCCAGCAGTCCCGGTGGGGGCACAGATACGCAGTATTTT; cdr3_aa: CASSPGGGTDTQYF
v_call: TRBV27; d_call: TRBD1; j_call: TRBJ2-5; clone_size: -; cdr3_nt: TGTGCCAGCAGGAGACAGGGGGTAACACAGCAAGAGACCCAGTACTTC; cdr3_aa: CASRRQGVTQQETQYF